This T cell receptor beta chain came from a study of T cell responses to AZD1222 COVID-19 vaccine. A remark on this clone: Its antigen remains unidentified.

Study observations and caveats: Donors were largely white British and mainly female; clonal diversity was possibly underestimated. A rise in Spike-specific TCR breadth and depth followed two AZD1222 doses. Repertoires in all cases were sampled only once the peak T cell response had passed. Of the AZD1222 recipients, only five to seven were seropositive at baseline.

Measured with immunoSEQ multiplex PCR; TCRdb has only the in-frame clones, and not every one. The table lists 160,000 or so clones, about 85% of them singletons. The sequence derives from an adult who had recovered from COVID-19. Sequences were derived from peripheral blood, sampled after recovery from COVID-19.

The CDR3 nucleotides are TGCAGTGCGGACGACTACGAGCAGTACTTC. Its translation is CSADDYEQYF. The rearrangement joins TRBV20-1 to TRBJ2-7; D is undetermined. V was trimmed by 6 bases and J by 3 bases, leaving 6 bases between them. CDR1 and CDR2 from the germline V gene are DFQATT and SNEGSKA (reference sequence). The CDR3 extends over 10 amino acids.